This TCR beta chain was retrieved from a study of blood T cell repertoires in COVID-19. The protocol was immunoSEQ multiplex PCR, while the TCRdb copy is restricted to in-frame clones and leaves out a portion. The sample consists of about 15,000 clones, around four fifths of them appearing once. Worth noting for this clone: The same CDR3 arises from other DNA sequences in this sample as well.

The V segment lost 4 bases and the J segment 4 bases; nucleotides outside the gene matches: 2. The germline CDR1 and CDR2 sequences are MGHDK and SYGVNS. The CDR3 is 13 amino acids. The sample was peripheral blood. This chain uses TRBV25-1 with TRBJ2-7; 9 nucleotides match TRBD1. This receptor was obtained from a man aged 65 to 79 with acute or convalescent COVID-19. CDR3: CASSVGTGYEQYF. The CDR3 region has the DNA TGTGCCAGCAGTGTCGGGACAGGGTACGAGCAGTACTTC.